One sample yielded the 8 T cell receptor beta chains listed below, sequenced in a study of neurological immune-mediated disorders. TCRdb reprocessed the 5' RACE reads via MiXCR and lists one record per CDR3 protein. Found here are tens of thousands of distinct CDR3 sequences, around 6% of them singletons; the top ten hold over 35%. The sample comprised CD8+ T cells from blood. The source is a man aged 18 to 29 in good health.

This clonotype has a count of ten or more. The chain combines TRBV12-3 or TRBV12-4 with TRBJ1-5; D perhaps matches TRBD1 (5 bases). V was shortened by 6 bases and J by 9 bases, with 18 bases between the two germline ends. The CDR3 has 14 residues. The DNA of the CDR3 is TGTGCCAGCAGACCCGGCGGGGGATTGGGGCCCCAGCATTTT. As protein: CASRPGGGLGPQHF.

This clonotype was seen at least ten times. The chain recombines TRBV7-2 with TRBJ1-5; the D gene is possibly TRBD1 (6 bases). The germline gives CDR1 SGHTA, CDR2 FQGNSA. Trimming removed 1 base from V and 2 bases from J, with 9 bases in between. This CDR3 comprises 15 residues. For the CDR3, the DNA is TGTGCCAGCAGCTTAGTGGGGGCAGGCAATCAGCCCCAGCATTTT. Amino acids: CASSLVGAGNQPQHF.

Ten or more counts support this clonotype. The rearrangement links TRBV7-3 to TRBJ2-1, with 12 nucleotides matching TRBD2. The V gene end was trimmed by 5 bases and the J gene end by 8 bases; junction bases not matched to a gene: 4. The CDR3 has 14 residues. Germline V gives CDR1 SGHTA, CDR2 FQGTGA. CDR3 loop: CASSPSGGADEQFF. DNA for the CDR3: TGTGCCAGCAGCCCTAGCGGGGGGGCCGATGAGCAGTTCTTC.

This sequence joins TRBV19 and TRBJ2-5; no clear D gene. This CDR3 region has 13 residues. The germline gives CDR1 LNHDA, CDR2 SQIVND (reference sequence). Trimming pared 5 bases from V and 0 bases from J, leaving 7 bases between. CDR3 in DNA: TGTGCCAGTAGTGAGCACTACCAAGAGACCCAGTACTTC. It codes for CASSEHYQETQYF.

This clonotype was counted ten times or more. This rearrangement joins TRBV4-1 to TRBJ2-6; no reliable D call. There are 18 residues in the CDR3. The germline V gene encodes CDR1 MGHRA and CDR2 YSYEKL. Deletions cut 1 base from V and 0 bases from J, with 13 bases between. As DNA, the CDR3 is TGCGCCAGCAGCCAAGCATCGCCACCTAACTCTGGGGCCAACGTCCTGACTTTC. Translated, it gives CASSQASPPNSGANVLTF.

The table lists this clonotype with many counts. The chain employs TRBV3-1 and TRBJ2-2; 9 bases line up with TRBD1. Germline V gene lookup returns CDR1 LGHDT and CDR2 YNNKEL (reference sequence). This CDR3 contains 15 residues. V was clipped by 6 bases and J by 3 bases; unmatched bases: 5. The chain's CDR3 is CASSRDRVHTGELFF. CDR3 sequence (DNA): TGTGCCAGCAGTAGGGACAGGGTGCACACCGGGGAGCTGTTTTTT.

There are many counts of this clonotype. The CDR3 loop reads CASSYVEGPQHF. In DNA form, the CDR3 reads TGTGCCAGCAGTTACGTGGAGGGACCCCAGCATTTT. V usage is TRBV6-6 and J usage is TRBJ1-5; D is unclear. CDR1 is MNHNY and CDR2 is SVGAGI in the germline V gene (reference sequence). Trimming removed 2 bases at V and 10 bases at J, with 9 bases between. The CDR3 is made up of 12 amino acids.

This clonotype came up many times. CDR3 sequence: CASSLDGSGGELFF. The CDR3 DNA is TGTGCCAGCAGCTTAGATGGTTCAGGCGGGGAGCTGTTTTTT. The chain recombines TRBV7-9 with TRBJ2-2; D is undetermined. CDR1 and CDR2 from the germline V gene are SEHNR and FQNEAQ (reference sequence). V was pared by 1 base and J by 7 bases, with 10 bases between. The CDR3 extends over 14 amino acids.